The rows below give T cell receptor beta chains drawn from one sample of a study of blood T cells in healthy people across ages. TCRdb analysed the 5' RACE reads with MiXCR anew, one entry per CDR3 protein. Of about 780,000 distinct CDR3 sequences detected, about 47% appear once; the ten largest clones hold around 18%. Sequencing was performed on blood. The origin of the receptors is a man at least 80 years old in good health. Both conserved end residues are part of each CDR3. A D gene is named only where the DNA matches it firmly. For some rows the clone size is stated as once, few or many, or as a class when expanded; others skip it.

clone_size cdr3_length j_call v_call d_call cdr3_aa cdr3_nt
- 15 TRBJ2-1 TRBV24-1 - CATSDFKGPYNEQFF TGTGCCACCAGTGATTTCAAGGGGCCCTACAATGAGCAGTTCTTC
once 14 TRBJ2-5 TRBV20-1 - CSARGRAIPETQYF TGCAGTGCTAGAGGGAGGGCTATACCCGAGACCCAGTACTTC
few 18 TRBJ2-1 TRBV4-1 TRBD2 CASSPTGGTSGNDNEQFF TGCGCCAGCAGCCCCACGGGGGGGACTAGCGGGAACGACAATGAGCAGTTCTTC
- 16 TRBJ2-3 TRBV20-1 TRBD2 CSARDPGLGGPDTQYF TGCAGTGCTAGAGATCCGGGACTAGGGGGTCCAGATACGCAGTATTTT
few 15 TRBJ2-5 TRBV5-1 TRBD1 CASSLQGAPEETQYF TGCGCCAGCAGCTTGCAGGGGGCGCCGGAAGAGACCCAGTACTTC
- 12 TRBJ1-1 TRBV20-1 - CSAAFSNTEAFF TGCAGTGCCGCCTTCTCGAACACTGAAGCTTTCTTT
- 15 TRBJ2-7 TRBV12-3/TRBV12-4 TRBD2 CASSFSLAGTHEQYF TGTGCCAGCAGTTTCTCGCTAGCGGGAACCCACGAGCAGTACTTC
few 12 TRBJ2-1 TRBV28 - CASSPDSDEQFF TGTGCCAGCAGTCCTGATAGCGATGAGCAGTTCTTC
few 16 TRBJ2-1 TRBV20-1 - CSARVPLGTSYNEQFF TGCAGTGCTAGAGTTCCGCTTGGTACTTCCTACAATGAGCAGTTCTTC
- 15 TRBJ2-7 TRBV3-1 - CASSRYVTSSYEQYF TGTGCCAGCAGCCGGTATGTGACTAGCTCCTACGAGCAGTACTTC
- 16 TRBJ2-1 TRBV6-6 TRBD2 CASSSPFGAGGNEQFF TGTGCCAGCAGTTCCCCCTTTGGGGCGGGAGGCAATGAGCAGTTCTTC
- 17 TRBJ2-5 TRBV10-3 TRBD2 CAISEPYSGGFSETQYF TGTGCCATCAGTGAGCCCTATAGCGGGGGGTTTTCAGAGACCCAGTACTTC
many 15 TRBJ2-1 TRBV4-2 TRBD2 CASSYTSGIYNEQFF TGTGCCAGCAGCTACACTAGCGGGATATACAATGAGCAGTTCTTC
- 15 TRBJ2-5 TRBV6-5 - CASSYAGAEEETQYF TGTGCCAGCAGTTACGCCGGAGCGGAAGAAGAGACCCAGTACTTC
- 14 TRBJ2-2 TRBV4-2 - CASSQYFLTGELFF TGTGCCAGCAGCCAATATTTTCTCACCGGGGAGCTGTTTTTT
few 15 TRBJ2-5 TRBV3-1 - CASSLYTTVQETQYF TGTGCCAGCAGCCTCTATACCACTGTACAAGAGACCCAGTACTTC
few 16 TRBJ2-3 TRBV12-3/TRBV12-4 TRBD2 CASSKSGGTSADTQYF TGTGCCAGCAGCAAATCTGGCGGGACTAGCGCAGATACGCAGTATTTT
few 16 TRBJ2-1 TRBV7-3 - CASSLSGALSYNEQFF TGTGCCAGCAGCTTATCAGGGGCACTCTCCTACAATGAGCAGTTCTTC
few 12 TRBJ2-7 TRBV29-1 - CSVAAVLGEQYF TGCAGCGTCGCCGCAGTTTTGGGGGAGCAGTACTTC
many 12 TRBJ2-3 TRBV3-1 - CASSQVKDTQYF TGTGCCAGCAGCCAAGTTAAAGATACGCAGTATTTT
- 16 TRBJ2-5 TRBV6-6 TRBD1 CASSTNRGRVGETQYF TGTGCCAGCAGCACAAACAGGGGCCGGGTGGGAGAGACCCAGTACTTC
- 16 TRBJ2-3 TRBV10-3 TRBD1 CAISNGQGTRTDTQYF TGTGCCATCAGCAATGGACAGGGGACCCGCACAGATACGCAGTATTTT
- 14 TRBJ2-7 TRBV3-1 TRBD1 CASSHRDSTYEQYF TGTGCCAGCAGTCACCGGGACAGTACCTACGAGCAGTACTTC
few 12 TRBJ1-2 TRBV20-1 - CSASQRNYGYTF TGCAGTGCTTCTCAGAGAAACTATGGCTACACCTTC
- 18 TRBJ2-7 TRBV14 TRBD2 CASSPRSSGRNRGYEQYF TGTGCCAGCAGCCCCAGATCTAGCGGGAGGAACCGGGGGTACGAGCAGTACTTC
- 15 TRBJ2-7 TRBV4-1 TRBD1 CASSQVSDRVGEQYF TGCGCCAGCAGCCAAGTTTCGGACAGGGTTGGCGAGCAGTACTTC
few 17 TRBJ2-7 TRBV6-2/TRBV6-3 TRBD1 CASSYSNVAGGFYEQYF TGTGCCAGCAGTTACTCGAACGTGGCAGGGGGCTTCTACGAGCAGTACTTC
- 17 TRBJ2-7 TRBV7-8 - CASSLIPTYQLYYEQYF TGTGCCAGCAGCTTAATCCCGACCTACCAGCTTTACTACGAGCAGTACTTC
- 16 TRBJ2-7 TRBV6-6 - CASSYSTGSSYNEQYF TGTGCCAGCAGTTACTCTACAGGGAGCTCCTACAATGAGCAGTACTTC
few 13 TRBJ1-2 TRBV7-2 - CASSLAWQGGYTF TGTGCCAGCAGCTTAGCGTGGCAGGGCGGCTACACCTTC
- 13 TRBJ2-5 TRBV7-9 - CASSFVGGETQYF TGTGCCAGCAGCTTTGTGGGTGGAGAGACCCAGTACTTC
- 13 TRBJ2-7 TRBV6-1 - CASKLGGYDEQYF TGTGCCAGCAAGTTAGGGGGTTACGACGAGCAGTACTTC
- 14 TRBJ2-5 TRBV3-1 - CASSQVARQETQYF TGTGCCAGCAGCCAAGTCGCGCGGCAAGAGACCCAGTACTTC
few 14 TRBJ1-4 TRBV29-1 TRBD1 CSVGTGTTNEKLFF TGCAGCGTTGGGACAGGCACAACTAATGAAAAACTGTTTTTT
few 11 TRBJ2-5 TRBV6-2/TRBV6-3 - CASSRRIRQYF TGTGCCAGCAGTCGGAGAATCCGGCAGTACTTC
few 13 TRBJ2-5 TRBV30 - CAWSVTGSETQYF TGTGCCTGGAGTGTAACGGGCTCAGAGACCCAGTACTTC
- 17 TRBJ2-3 TRBV4-3 TRBD2 CASSPGGVAGAEDTQYF TGCGCCAGCAGCCCAGGGGGGGTAGCGGGAGCGGAAGATACGCAGTATTTT
few 13 TRBJ2-3 TRBV12-3/TRBV12-4 TRBD1 CASSLQGRDTQYF TGTGCCAGCAGCCTACAGGGGCGGGATACGCAGTATTTT
few 14 TRBJ2-5 TRBV20-1 TRBD2 CSAHGTSGQETQYF TGCAGTGCTCACGGGACTAGCGGCCAAGAGACCCAGTACTTC
few 14 TRBJ2-2 TRBV25-1 TRBD2 CASRGGLNTGELFF TGTGCCAGCCGGGGGGGCTTGAACACCGGGGAGCTGTTTTTT
- 15 TRBJ1-2 TRBV5-4 TRBD1 CASSYSGTESYGYTF TGTGCCAGCAGCTACTCCGGGACAGAATCCTATGGCTACACCTTC
- 14 TRBJ2-7 TRBV18 - CASSPSDEGYEQYF TGTGCCAGCTCACCATCCGATGAGGGCTACGAGCAGTACTTC
- 15 TRBJ2-4 TRBV6-6 - CASGELTRAPNIQYF TGTGCCAGCGGAGAACTCACGAGGGCCCCCAACATTCAGTACTTC
- 18 TRBJ2-4 TRBV12-3/TRBV12-4 TRBD2 CASTPGLAGGIAKNIQYF TGTGCCAGCACCCCAGGGCTAGCGGGCGGGATAGCCAAAAACATTCAGTACTTC
- 15 TRBJ1-1 TRBV20-1 - CSAPLPGRLNTEAFF TGCAGTGCTCCCCTCCCGGGCAGGCTGAACACTGAAGCTTTCTTT
- 12 TRBJ1-2 TRBV25-1 - CASGEAHYGYTF TGTGCCAGCGGTGAGGCCCACTATGGCTACACCTTC
many 14 TRBJ1-6 TRBV12-3/TRBV12-4 TRBD1 CASSLGQNNSPLHF TGTGCCAGCAGCCTGGGACAGAATAATTCACCCCTCCACTTT
few 14 TRBJ2-5 TRBV2 TRBD1 CASRRDSSQETQYF TGTGCCAGCAGGAGGGACAGCAGCCAAGAGACCCAGTACTTC
- 13 TRBJ1-2 TRBV29-1 - CSVAGHQDYGYTF TGCAGCGTTGCCGGCCACCAGGACTATGGCTACACCTTC
- 15 TRBJ1-1 TRBV6-2/TRBV6-3 - CASSKASDRNTEAFF TGTGCCAGCAGCAAGGCCTCGGACAGGAACACTGAAGCTTTCTTT
few 13 TRBJ2-3 TRBV12-3/TRBV12-4 - CASSYDQGCTQYF TGTGCCAGCAGTTACGATCAAGGGTGTACGCAGTATTTT
few 14 TRBJ1-6 TRBV9 TRBD1 CASSVGGQNSPLHF TGTGCCAGCAGCGTAGGGGGACAGAATTCACCCCTCCACTTT
- 16 TRBJ2-7 TRBV18 TRBD2 CASSLLAGSSYNEQYF TGTGCCAGCTCACTTCTAGCGGGGAGCTCCTACAATGAGCAGTACTTC
- 14 TRBJ1-1 TRBV29-1 - CSVEDLPGSTEAFF TGCAGCGTTGAAGATCTTCCCGGGTCCACTGAAGCTTTCTTT
- 16 TRBJ2-7 TRBV7-9 - CASSLIVRDHSYEQYF TGTGCCAGCAGCTTAATAGTCCGGGACCACTCCTACGAGCAGTACTTC
- 13 TRBJ2-1 TRBV6-2/TRBV6-3 - CASSRGLFNEQFF TGTGCCAGCAGCAGGGGACTCTTTAATGAGCAGTTCTTC
few 12 TRBJ2-5 TRBV14 - CASSQARATQYF TGTGCCAGCAGCCAGGCCAGGGCGACCCAGTACTTC